This is a list of T cell receptor beta chains from one sample in a study of T cell responses to AZD1222 COVID-19 vaccine. Only in-frame clones appear in the TCRdb table, and some are missing; sequencing was by immunoSEQ multiplex PCR. The sample records 90,000 to 150,000 clones, roughly 90% being singletons. The sequenced sample was peripheral blood, obtained on day 0 of AZD1222 vaccination. The receptors were sampled from an adult in good health. Both conserved end residues are part of each CDR3. The D gene is left open where the match is weak. The size field is filled for only some rows; it gives once, few, many or a size class.

J,D,size,V,CDR3,DNA
TRBJ2-3,-,-,TRBV10-2,CASSAGGAPSTDTQYF,TGCGCCAGCAGTGCAGGCGGGGCTCCGAGCACAGATACGCAGTATTTT
TRBJ2-3,TRBD2,-,TRBV9,CASSVAAGADTDTQYF,TGTGCCAGCAGCGTAGCGGCGGGAGCCGACACAGATACGCAGTATTTT
TRBJ2-5,TRBD2,once,TRBV2,CASVSGGFQETQYF,TGTGCCAGCGTGAGCGGGGGTTTCCAAGAGACCCAGTACTTC
TRBJ2-5,-,-,TRBV9,CASSLGHHQETQYF,TGTGCCAGCAGCCTGGGACATCATCAAGAGACCCAGTACTTC
TRBJ1-2,-,-,TRBV5-1,CASSLEGENRAEGYTF,TGCGCCAGCAGCTTGGAGGGGGAGAACCGGGCGGAGGGCTACACCTTC
TRBJ2-5,-,-,TRBV5-4,CASSLVQGSVETQYF,TGTGCCAGCAGCTTGGTTCAGGGCAGTGTCGAGACCCAGTACTTC
TRBJ1-2,-,-,TRBV18,CASSPRREDYGYTF,TGTGCCAGCTCACCAAGAAGGGAGGATTATGGCTACACCTTC
TRBJ1-5,-,-,TRBV14,CATLLLIHF,TGTGCCACCCTTCTCCTTATACATTTT
TRBJ2-7,-,-,TRBV20-1,CSASSQGSWKGEQYF,TGCAGTGCTAGTTCCCAGGGAAGCTGGAAGGGCGAGCAGTACTTC
TRBJ2-3,-,-,TRBV3-1/TRBV3-2,CASSRRLGGASTDTQYF,TGTGCCAGCAGCCGCCGGCTGGGGGGGGCTAGCACAGATACGCAGTATTTT
TRBJ1-1,-,few,TRBV18,CASSPAGVNTEAFF,TGTGCCAGCTCACCGGCAGGGGTGAACACTGAAGCTTTCTTT
TRBJ1-5,-,-,TRBV11-2,CASPFGRTVMRNQPQHF,TGTGCCAGCCCCTTCGGGAGGACTGTTATGCGCAATCAGCCCCAGCATTTT
TRBJ2-1,TRBD2,-,TRBV6-5,CASILAGGRGEQFF,TGTGCCAGCATACTAGCGGGGGGGCGCGGTGAGCAGTTCTTC
TRBJ2-1,-,-,TRBV27,CASSFSRDYNEQFF,TGTGCCAGCAGTTTTTCCAGGGACTACAATGAGCAGTTCTTC
TRBJ2-3,TRBD1,-,TRBV7-3,CASSGTGPTDTQYF,TGTGCCAGCAGCGGGACAGGGCCCACAGATACGCAGTATTTT
TRBJ1-1,TRBD1,-,TRBV19,CASSPTRDRNTEAFF,TGTGCCAGTAGCCCGACTAGGGACAGGAACACTGAAGCTTTCTTT
TRBJ2-7,-,-,TRBV2,CASSARGASYEQYF,TGTGCCAGCAGTGCGAGGGGCGCTTCTTACGAGCAGTACTTC
TRBJ1-1,-,few,TRBV20-1,CSASSQTEAFF,TGCAGTGCTAGTAGTCAGACTGAAGCTTTCTTT
TRBJ2-2,TRBD2,-,TRBV7-3,CASSAPSGGLANTGELFF,TGTGCCAGCAGCGCGCCTAGCGGGGGGCTCGCGAACACCGGGGAGCTGTTTTTT
TRBJ2-1,-,-,TRBV3-1/TRBV3-2,CASSPSTHNEQFF,TGTGCCAGCAGCCCATCTACCCACAATGAGCAGTTCTTC
TRBJ2-7,-,-,TRBV13,CASSLAVRQSYEQYF,TGTGCCAGCAGCTTAGCGGTCAGGCAGAGTTACGAGCAGTACTTC
TRBJ2-7,TRBD2,-,TRBV7-2,CASRLAGGSSYEQYF,TGTGCCAGCAGATTAGCGGGCGGGAGCTCCTACGAGCAGTACTTC
TRBJ2-3,-,-,TRBV10-3,CAIAASRDTDTQYF,TGTGCCATCGCTGCTAGCAGAGACACAGATACGCAGTATTTT
TRBJ2-5,-,few,TRBV7-2,CASSPPGPGRTQYF,TGTGCCAGCAGTCCACCGGGACCGGGAAGGACCCAGTACTTC
TRBJ1-6,TRBD1,-,TRBV12-5,CASGVGQTNSPLHF,TGTGCTAGTGGCGTGGGACAGACTAATTCACCCCTCCACTTT
TRBJ2-3,-,-,TRBV11-3,CASSLRGADTDTQYF,TGTGCCAGCAGCTTAAGGGGGGCCGACACAGATACGCAGTATTTT
TRBJ1-3,-,-,TRBV24-1,CATSELGAGNTIYF,TGTGCCACCAGTGAGCTTGGAGCTGGAAACACCATATATTTT
TRBJ1-5,TRBD1,-,TRBV23-1,CASSQLPWAGGRSNQPQHF,TGCGCCAGCAGTCAACTCCCCTGGGCAGGGGGCCGAAGCAATCAGCCCCAGCATTTT
TRBJ2-7,-,many,TRBV4-3,CASSQGLMTSEQYF,TGCGCCAGCAGCCAAGGGTTGATGACTTCGGAGCAGTACTTC
TRBJ2-2,TRBD2,-,TRBV7-3,CASSLTASGVNTGELFF,TGTGCCAGCAGCTTAACAGCTAGCGGGGTGAACACCGGGGAGCTGTTTTTT
TRBJ2-1,-,-,TRBV9,CASSAAPTGFRTYNEQFF,TGTGCCAGCAGCGCCGCCCCTACGGGATTTCGGACCTACAATGAGCAGTTCTTC
TRBJ1-1,-,-,TRBV2,CASSDSRGRVTEAFF,TGTGCCAGCAGTGATTCGAGGGGCCGGGTCACTGAAGCTTTCTTT
TRBJ2-7,TRBD2,once,TRBV19,CASSAHGGGPYEQYF,TGTGCCAGTAGTGCCCATGGCGGGGGGCCCTACGAGCAGTACTTC
TRBJ2-1,TRBD2,-,TRBV25-1,CASRAEGKRGYNEQFF,TGTGCCAGCAGGGCGGAGGGAAAGCGGGGGTACAATGAGCAGTTCTTC
TRBJ1-2,TRBD1,-,TRBV7-9,CASSPRQGAPMGYTF,TGTGCCAGCAGCCCCAGACAGGGGGCCCCTATGGGCTACACCTTC
TRBJ2-2,TRBD2,-,TRBV14,CASSPPGLAGVGELFF,TGTGCCAGCAGCCCCCCTGGACTAGCGGGGGTCGGGGAGCTGTTTTTT
TRBJ1-1,-,-,TRBV5-6,CASSLTVNTEAFF,TGTGCCAGCAGCTTGACAGTGAACACTGAAGCTTTCTTT
TRBJ1-6,TRBD1,once,TRBV5-1,CASSLGRDRAVYNSPLHF,TGCGCCAGCAGCTTGGGAAGGGACAGGGCCGTCTATAATTCACCCCTCCACTTT
TRBJ1-3,-,-,TRBV19,CASRVSSGNTIYF,TGTGCCAGTAGGGTCAGCTCTGGAAACACCATATATTTT
TRBJ2-7,TRBD2,-,TRBV13,CASSRPGTSGSYEQYF,TGTGCCAGCAGCCGTCCGGGGACTAGCGGCTCCTACGAGCAGTACTTC
TRBJ1-5,-,-,TRBV6-5,CASSPQSNQPQHF,TGTGCCAGCAGTCCCCAGAGCAATCAGCCCCAGCATTTT
TRBJ1-1,-,-,TRBV5-1,CASSWGSGNTEAFF,TGCGCCAGCAGCTGGGGTTCGGGGAACACTGAAGCTTTCTTT
TRBJ2-2,TRBD2,-,TRBV7-3,CASSLRTSGITGELFF,TGTGCCAGCAGCTTACGGACTAGCGGTATCACCGGGGAGCTGTTTTTT
TRBJ1-2,-,-,TRBV21-1,CASSTVEWHYGYTF,TGTGCCAGCAGCACTGTAGAATGGCACTATGGCTACACCTTC
TRBJ1-2,TRBD1,few,TRBV25-1,CASSLGQGGFYGYTF,TGTGCCAGCAGTTTGGGGCAGGGGGGCTTCTATGGCTACACCTTC
TRBJ1-3,-,once,TRBV7-2,CASSLTTGNTIYF,TGTGCCAGCAGCTTAACTACTGGAAACACCATATATTTT
TRBJ2-2,-,-,TRBV5-1,CATARDSNTGELFF,TGCGCCACGGCAAGGGACTCGAACACCGGGGAGCTGTTTTTT
TRBJ2-7,-,-,TRBV5-5,CASSSAGYEQYF,TGTGCCAGCAGCTCCGCAGGCTACGAGCAGTACTTC
TRBJ2-3,TRBD2,-,TRBV7-3,CASSLSAGGLADTQYF,TGTGCCAGCAGCTTGTCGGCGGGGGGACTTGCAGATACGCAGTATTTT
TRBJ1-3,TRBD1,few,TRBV6-5,CASWTGAWSGNTIYF,TGTGCCAGTTGGACAGGGGCTTGGTCTGGAAACACCATATATTTT
TRBJ2-5,-,-,TRBV12-5,CASGPGGSQQETQYF,TGTGCTAGTGGCCCCGGAGGGTCCCAACAAGAGACCCAGTACTTC
TRBJ1-1,TRBD1,-,TRBV25-1,CASSGTGMNTEAFF,TGTGCCAGCAGTGGGACAGGGATGAACACTGAAGCTTTCTTT
TRBJ2-2,-,-,TRBV7-2,CASSLNPGELFF,TGTGCCAGCAGCTTAAACCCCGGGGAGCTGTTTTTT
TRBJ2-1,TRBD2,-,TRBV6-2/TRBV6-3,CASSTTSGGSYNEQFF,TGTGCCAGCAGCACCACCAGCGGGGGGTCCTACAATGAGCAGTTCTTC
TRBJ2-2,TRBD2,-,TRBV29-1,CSVGKSGGNTGELFF,TGCAGCGTTGGAAAGTCGGGAGGTAACACCGGGGAGCTGTTTTTT
TRBJ2-5,-,-,TRBV27,CASSLFAAGTGETQYF,TGTGCCAGCAGTTTATTTGCGGCAGGCACAGGGGAGACCCAGTACTTC
TRBJ2-1,-,-,TRBV11-2,CASSRMYEQFF,TGTGCCAGCAGCCGAATGTATGAGCAGTTCTTC
TRBJ1-3,-,-,TRBV27,CASKMGGIFSGNTIYF,TGTGCCAGCAAAATGGGGGGGATATTCTCTGGAAACACCATATATTTT
TRBJ2-7,-,-,TRBV21-1,CASSPVPKSSYEQYF,TGTGCCAGCAGCCCCGTCCCCAAGAGCTCCTACGAGCAGTACTTC
TRBJ2-4,-,-,TRBV19,CASSILISKNIQYF,TGTGCCAGTAGTATTCTTATATCCAAAAACATTCAGTACTTC